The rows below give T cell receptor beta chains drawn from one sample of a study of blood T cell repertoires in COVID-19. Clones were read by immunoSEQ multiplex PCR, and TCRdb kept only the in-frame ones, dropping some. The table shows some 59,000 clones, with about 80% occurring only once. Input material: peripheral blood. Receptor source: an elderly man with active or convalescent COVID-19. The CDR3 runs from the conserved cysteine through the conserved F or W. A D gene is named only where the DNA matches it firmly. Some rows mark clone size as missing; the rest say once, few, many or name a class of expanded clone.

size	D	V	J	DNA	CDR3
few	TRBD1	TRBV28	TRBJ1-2	TGTGCCAGCAGTTTAACAGGGGCCGGCTATGGCTACACCTTC	CASSLTGAGYGYTF
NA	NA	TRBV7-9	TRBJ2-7	TGTGCCAGCAGCTTAGATGTAGCCGGCGAGCAGTACTTC	CASSLDVAGEQYF
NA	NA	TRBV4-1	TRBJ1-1	TGCGCCAGCAGCCAAGTCAGGGTTACTGAAGCTTTCTTT	CASSQVRVTEAFF
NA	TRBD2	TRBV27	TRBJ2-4	TGTGCCAGCAGCCAAGGCGGGAGCAACATTCAGTACTTC	CASSQGGSNIQYF
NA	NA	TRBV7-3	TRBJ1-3	TGTGCCAGCAGCCCTAACCCGGGACAATCTGGAAACACCATATATTTT	CASSPNPGQSGNTIYF
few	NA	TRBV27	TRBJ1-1	TGTGCCAGCAGTTTATCTTTGAGGTTGAGCACTGAAGCTTTCTTT	CASSLSLRLSTEAFF
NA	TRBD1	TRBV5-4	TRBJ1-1	TGTGCCAGCAGCTTGGGTCCAGGGGGCGTGAACACTGAAGCTTTCTTT	CASSLGPGGVNTEAFF
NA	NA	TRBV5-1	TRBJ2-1	TGCGCCAGCAGCGTGCAGGGTACGGATGAGCAGTTCTTC	CASSVQGTDEQFF
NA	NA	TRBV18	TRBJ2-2	TGTGCCAGCTCACCGCGGACAATTGGGACCGGGGAGCTGTTTTTT	CASSPRTIGTGELFF
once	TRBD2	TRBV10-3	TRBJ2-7	TGTGCCATCAGCCCGCCTCGGGGGGAGCGAAGGGAGCAGTACTTC	CAISPPRGERREQYF
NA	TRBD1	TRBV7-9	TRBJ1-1	TGTGCCAGCAGCGCGGGACAGCCTAACACTGAAGCTTTCTTT	CASSAGQPNTEAFF
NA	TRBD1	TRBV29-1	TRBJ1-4	TGCAGCGCACGCTTAGGGGGCGAAAAACTGTTTTTT	CSARLGGEKLFF
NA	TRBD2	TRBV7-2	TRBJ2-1	TGTGCCAGCCTTGGACTAGCGGGAGGAGGCAATGAGCAGTTCTTC	CASLGLAGGGNEQFF
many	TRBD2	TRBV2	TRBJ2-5	TGTGCCAGCAGTGTCTCTAGCGGGCTCCAAGAGACCCAGTACTTC	CASSVSSGLQETQYF